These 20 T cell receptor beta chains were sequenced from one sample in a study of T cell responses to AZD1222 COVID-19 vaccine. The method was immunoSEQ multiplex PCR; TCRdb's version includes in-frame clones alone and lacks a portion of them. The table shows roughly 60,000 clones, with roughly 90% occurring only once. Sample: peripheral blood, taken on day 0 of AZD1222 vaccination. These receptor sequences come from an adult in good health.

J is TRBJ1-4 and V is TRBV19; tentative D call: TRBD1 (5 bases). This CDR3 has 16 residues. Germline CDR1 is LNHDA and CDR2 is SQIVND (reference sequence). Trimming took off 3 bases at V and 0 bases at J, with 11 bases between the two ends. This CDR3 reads CASSIAGTATNEKLFF. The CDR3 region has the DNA TGTGCCAGTAGTATTGCCGGGACCGCAACTAATGAAAAACTGTTTTTT. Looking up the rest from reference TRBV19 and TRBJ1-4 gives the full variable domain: DGGITQSPKYLFRKEGQNVTLSCEQNLNHDAMYWYRQDPGQGLRLIYYSQIVNDFQKGDIAEGYSVSREKKESFPLTVTSAQKNPTAFYLCASSIAGTATNEKLFFGSGTQLSVL.

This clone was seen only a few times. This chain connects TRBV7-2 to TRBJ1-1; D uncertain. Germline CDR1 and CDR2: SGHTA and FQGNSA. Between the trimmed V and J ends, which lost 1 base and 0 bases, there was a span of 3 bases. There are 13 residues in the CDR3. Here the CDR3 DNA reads TGTGCCAGCAGCTTAGAACTGAACACTGAAGCTTTCTTT. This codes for CASSLELNTEAFF.

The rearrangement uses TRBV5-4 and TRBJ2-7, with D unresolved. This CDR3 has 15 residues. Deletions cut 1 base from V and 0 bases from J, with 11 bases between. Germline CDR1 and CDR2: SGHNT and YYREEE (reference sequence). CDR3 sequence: CASSLSSAFSYEQYF. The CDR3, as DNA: TGTGCCAGCAGCTTGTCATCAGCGTTCTCCTACGAGCAGTACTTC.

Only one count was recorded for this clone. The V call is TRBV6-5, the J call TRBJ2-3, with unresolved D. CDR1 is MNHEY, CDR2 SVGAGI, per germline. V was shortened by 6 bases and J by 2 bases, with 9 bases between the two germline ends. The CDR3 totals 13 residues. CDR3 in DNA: TGTGCCAGCAGCCAGCTTTACACAGATACGCAGTATTTT. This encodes CASSQLYTDTQYF.

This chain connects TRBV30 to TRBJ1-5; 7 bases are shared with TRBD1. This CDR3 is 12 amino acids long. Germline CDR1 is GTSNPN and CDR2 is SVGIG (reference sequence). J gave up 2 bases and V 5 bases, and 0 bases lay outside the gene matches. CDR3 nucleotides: TGTGCCTGGGACAGGGGCAATCAGCCCCAGCATTTT. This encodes CAWDRGNQPQHF.

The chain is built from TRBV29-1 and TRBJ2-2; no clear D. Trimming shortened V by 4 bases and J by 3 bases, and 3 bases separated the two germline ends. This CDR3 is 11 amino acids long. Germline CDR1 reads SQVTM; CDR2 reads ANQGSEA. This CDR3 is CSVGDTGELFF. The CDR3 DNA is TGCAGCGTTGGGGACACCGGGGAGCTGTTTTTT.

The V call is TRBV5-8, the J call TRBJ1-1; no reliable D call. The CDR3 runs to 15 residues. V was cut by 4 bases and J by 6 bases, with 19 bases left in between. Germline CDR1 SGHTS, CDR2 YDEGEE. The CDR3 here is CASSVKVGMAAEAFF. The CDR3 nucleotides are TGTGCCAGCAGCGTCAAAGTGGGGATGGCCGCTGAAGCTTTCTTT.

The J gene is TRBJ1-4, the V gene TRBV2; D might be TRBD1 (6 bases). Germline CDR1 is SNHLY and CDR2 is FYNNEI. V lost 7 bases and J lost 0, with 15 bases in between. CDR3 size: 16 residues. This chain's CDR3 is CASKGTSSATNEKLFF. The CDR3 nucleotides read TGTGCCAGCAAGGGGACAAGCTCTGCAACTAATGAAAAACTGTTTTTT.

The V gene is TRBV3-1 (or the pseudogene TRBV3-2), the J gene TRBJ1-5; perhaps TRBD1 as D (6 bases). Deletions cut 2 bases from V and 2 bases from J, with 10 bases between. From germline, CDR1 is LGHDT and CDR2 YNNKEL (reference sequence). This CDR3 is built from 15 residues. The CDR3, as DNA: TGTGCCAGCAGCCAAAGGGGGGGTGGCAATCAGCCCCAGCATTTT. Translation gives CASSQRGGGNQPQHF.

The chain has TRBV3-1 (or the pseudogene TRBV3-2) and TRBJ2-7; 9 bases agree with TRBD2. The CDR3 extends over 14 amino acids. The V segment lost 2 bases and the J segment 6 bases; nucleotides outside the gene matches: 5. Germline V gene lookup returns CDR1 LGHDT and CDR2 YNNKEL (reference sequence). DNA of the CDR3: TGTGCCAGCAGCCAACCTGGACTAGCGTTCGAGCAGTACTTC. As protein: CASSQPGLAFEQYF.

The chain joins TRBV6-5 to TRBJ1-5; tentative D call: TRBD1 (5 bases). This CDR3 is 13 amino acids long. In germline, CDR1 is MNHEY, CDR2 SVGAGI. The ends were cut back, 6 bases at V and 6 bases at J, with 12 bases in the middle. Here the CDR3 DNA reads TGTGCCAGCAGCCGTGAGGGGCCTCAGCCCCAGCATTTT. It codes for CASSREGPQPQHF.

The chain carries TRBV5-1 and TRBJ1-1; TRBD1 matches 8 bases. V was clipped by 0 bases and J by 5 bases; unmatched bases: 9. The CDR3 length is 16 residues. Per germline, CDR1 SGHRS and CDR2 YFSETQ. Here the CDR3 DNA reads TGCGCCAGCAGCTTGGCTACAGGGGGACAAGGAACTGAAGCTTTCTTT. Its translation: CASSLATGGQGTEAFF.

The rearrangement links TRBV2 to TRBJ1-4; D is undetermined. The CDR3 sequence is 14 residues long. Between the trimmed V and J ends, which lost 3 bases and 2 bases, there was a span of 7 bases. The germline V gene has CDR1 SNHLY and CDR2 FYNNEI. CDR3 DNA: TGTGCCAGCAGTGAGGGCGGCACTAATGAAAAACTGTTTTTT. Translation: CASSEGGTNEKLFF. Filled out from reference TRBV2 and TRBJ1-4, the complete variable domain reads EPEVTQTPSHQVTQMGQEVILRCVPISNHLYFYWYRQILGQKVEFLVSFYNNEISEKSEIFDDQFSVERPDGSNFTLKIRSTKLEDSAMYFCASSEGGTNEKLFFGSGTQLSVL.

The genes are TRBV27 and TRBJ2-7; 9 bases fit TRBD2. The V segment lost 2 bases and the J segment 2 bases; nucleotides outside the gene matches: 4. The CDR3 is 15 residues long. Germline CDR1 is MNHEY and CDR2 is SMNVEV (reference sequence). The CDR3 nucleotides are TGTGCCAGCAGTTTAAAAGCGGGGGGAACCTACGAGCAGTACTTC. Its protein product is CASSLKAGGTYEQYF.

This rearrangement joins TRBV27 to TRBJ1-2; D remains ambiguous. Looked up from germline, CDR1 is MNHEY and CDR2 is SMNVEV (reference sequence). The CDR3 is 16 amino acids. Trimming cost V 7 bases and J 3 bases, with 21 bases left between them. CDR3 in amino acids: CASTSALGAGDYGYTF. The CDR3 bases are TGTGCCAGCACCTCCGCCCTGGGCGCTGGGGACTATGGCTACACCTTC.

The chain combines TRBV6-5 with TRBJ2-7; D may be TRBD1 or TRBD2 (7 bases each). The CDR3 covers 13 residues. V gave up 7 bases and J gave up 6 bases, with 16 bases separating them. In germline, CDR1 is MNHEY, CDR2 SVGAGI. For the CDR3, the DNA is TGTGCCAGCACGCCGGGACAGCGGGGCGAGCAGTACTTC. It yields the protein CASTPGQRGEQYF.

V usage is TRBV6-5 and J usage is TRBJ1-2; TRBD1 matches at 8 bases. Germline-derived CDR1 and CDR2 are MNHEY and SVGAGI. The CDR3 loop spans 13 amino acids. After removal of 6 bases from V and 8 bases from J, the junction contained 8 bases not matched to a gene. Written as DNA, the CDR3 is TGTGCCAGCAGGGCGACAGGGGCTCGAGGCTACACCTTC. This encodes CASRATGARGYTF.

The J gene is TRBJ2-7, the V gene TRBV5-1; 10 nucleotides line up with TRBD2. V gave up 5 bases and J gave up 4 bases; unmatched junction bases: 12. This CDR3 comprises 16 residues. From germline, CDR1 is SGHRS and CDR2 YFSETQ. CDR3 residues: CASSAGLAAMGYEQYF. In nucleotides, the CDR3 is TGCGCCAGCAGTGCCGGACTAGCGGCGATGGGGTACGAGCAGTACTTC.

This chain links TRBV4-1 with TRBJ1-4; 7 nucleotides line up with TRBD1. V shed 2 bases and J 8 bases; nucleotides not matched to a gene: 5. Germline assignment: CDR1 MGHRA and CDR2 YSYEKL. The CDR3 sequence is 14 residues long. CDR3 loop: CASSQLQGKEKLFF. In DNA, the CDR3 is TGCGCCAGCAGCCAATTACAGGGGAAGGAAAAACTGTTTTTT.

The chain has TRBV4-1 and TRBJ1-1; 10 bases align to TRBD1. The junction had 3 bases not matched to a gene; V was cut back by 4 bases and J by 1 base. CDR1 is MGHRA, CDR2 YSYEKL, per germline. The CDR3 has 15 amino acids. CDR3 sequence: CASSLGQGGNTEAFF. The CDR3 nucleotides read TGCGCCAGCAGCCTAGGACAGGGGGGGAACACTGAAGCTTTCTTT.